This T cell receptor beta chain was identified during a study of OX40 agonist ivuxolimab in advanced cancers. Study as a whole: Two patients with cutaneous melanoma and one with hepatocellular carcinoma, three in total, showed partial responses.

Findings and caveats of the study: On average, a greater number of expanded clones characterised CD8+ T cells relative to CD4+.

A note on this clone: Antigen specificity is unknown.

This table comes from immunoSEQ multiplex PCR, and its TCRdb copy is limited to in-frame clones, with some not included. This table holds tens of thousands of clones, 80% to 95% found once. CDR3 length: 15 residues. In germline, CDR1 is SGHKS, CDR2 YYEKEE (reference sequence). V was shortened by 6 bases and J by 3 bases, with 18 bases between the two germline ends. This specimen was CD4+ or CD8+ T cells sorted from blood, taken in a trial of the OX40 agonist ivuxolimab. The sequence was collected from an adult with an advanced solid tumor such as melanoma, head and neck, liver or kidney cancer. V is TRBV5-5 and J is TRBJ1-1, with a tentative D call TRBD1 (5 bases). CDR3 protein: CASTPRGVFDTEAFF. In DNA, the CDR3 is TGTGCCAGCACCCCCCGGGGGGTGTTTGACACTGAAGCTTTCTTT.